These T cell receptor beta chains were read from a single sample in a study of identical twins. TCRdb re-called the 5' RACE reads with MiXCR, one entry per CDR3 protein. Among roughly 470,000 distinct CDR3 sequences listed, roughly an eighth were seen once. The same sample was also used in a study of yellow fever vaccine responses in identical twins.

Specimen: CD4+ T cells sorted from blood. The receptors stem from a woman in her late teens or twenties in good health. Each CDR3 is given with its conserved first and last residue. Each record gives: clone size, D gene, J gene, V gene, CDR3 protein, CDR3 DNA. The D gene is left open where the match is weak. Clone size is stated in some rows and not others, as once, few, many or a class when expanded.

many	NA	TRBJ1-2	TRBV12-3/TRBV12-4	CASSLGSSAYGYTF	TGTGCCAGCAGCCTCGGGTCCTCCGCGTATGGCTACACCTTC
NA	NA	TRBJ2-5	TRBV20-1	CSAQTGSETQYF	TGCAGTGCCCAAACTGGTTCGGAGACCCAGTACTTC
NA	TRBD1	TRBJ2-3	TRBV2	CASSELASGTGTDTQYF	TGTGCCAGCAGTGAATTGGCTTCCGGGACAGGGACAGATACGCAGTATTTT
NA	TRBD2	TRBJ2-3	TRBV7-2	CASSSPLAGGPVYTQYF	TGTGCCAGCAGCTCCCCTCTAGCGGGGGGGCCGGTGTATACGCAGTATTTT
few	NA	TRBJ2-7	TRBV7-2	CASSSHRDSYEQYF	TGTGCCAGCAGCTCCCACAGGGACTCCTACGAGCAGTACTTC
NA	NA	TRBJ1-2	TRBV30	CAWTSYYGYTF	TGTGCCTGGACCAGCTACTATGGCTACACCTTC
NA	NA	TRBJ2-5	TRBV11-2	CASSLDGLAETQYF	TGTGCCAGCAGCTTAGATGGTCTAGCGGAGACCCAGTACTTC
few	NA	TRBJ1-5	TRBV20-1	CSASGWQNQPQHF	TGCAGTGCTAGTGGGTGGCAGAATCAGCCCCAGCATTTT
few	TRBD1	TRBJ2-7	TRBV3-1	CASSQRDRGNEQYF	TGTGCCAGCAGCCAGAGGGACAGGGGGAACGAGCAGTACTTC
many	NA	TRBJ2-5	TRBV20-1	CSARVPGGRETQYF	TGCAGTGCTAGAGTACCAGGGGGGCGCGAGACCCAGTACTTC
NA	TRBD1	TRBJ2-5	TRBV2	CASSERDRETQYF	TGTGCCAGCAGTGAAAGGGACAGAGAGACCCAGTACTTC
many	NA	TRBJ1-6	TRBV5-4	CASSFGANSPLHF	TGTGCCAGCAGCTTCGGGGCGAATTCACCCCTCCACTTT
NA	NA	TRBJ2-5	TRBV14	CASSPSLVWGERETQYF	TGTGCCAGCAGCCCATCCCTAGTGTGGGGAGAGAGGGAGACCCAGTACTTC
NA	NA	TRBJ1-4	TRBV2	CASSGRTPRSEKLFF	TGTGCCAGCAGTGGGAGGACCCCCAGGAGTGAAAAACTGTTTTTT
few	NA	TRBJ2-7	TRBV7-6	CASSRTAQGGYEQYF	TGTGCCAGCAGCCGAACGGCACAGGGTGGTTACGAGCAGTACTTC
many	NA	TRBJ2-1	TRBV20-1	CSATPVDEQFF	TGCAGTGCTACCCCCGTGGATGAGCAGTTCTTC
NA	NA	TRBJ2-1	TRBV4-3	CASSRASGAFYNEQFF	TGCGCCAGCAGCCGAGCCAGCGGCGCCTTCTACAATGAGCAGTTCTTC
NA	NA	TRBJ2-3	TRBV7-9	CASSWGEGDTQYF	TGTGCCAGCAGCTGGGGGGAAGGAGATACGCAGTATTTT
few	TRBD1	TRBJ1-1	TRBV6-2/TRBV6-3	CASRTGTANTEAFF	TGTGCCAGCAGAACCGGGACAGCAAACACTGAAGCTTTCTTT
few	NA	TRBJ2-6	TRBV20-1	CSAGRGGSSGANVLTF	TGCAGTGCCGGGAGAGGAGGGAGCTCTGGGGCCAACGTCCTGACTTTC
few	TRBD2	TRBJ2-5	TRBV4-1	CASSQDGLADQETQYF	TGCGCCAGCAGCCAAGACGGACTAGCAGACCAAGAGACCCAGTACTTC
many	NA	TRBJ1-6	TRBV7-9	CASSSSGTQNSPLHF	TGTGCCAGCAGCTCCTCCGGGACGCAAAATTCACCCCTCCACTTT
many	NA	TRBJ1-5	TRBV2	CASSLRGTNQPQHF	TGTGCCAGCAGTTTAAGGGGAACGAATCAGCCCCAGCATTTT
few	NA	TRBJ2-7	TRBV9	CASSVGASSYEQYF	TGTGCCAGCAGCGTAGGGGCAAGCTCCTACGAGCAGTACTTC
NA	TRBD1	TRBJ1-6	TRBV10-3	CAISEVTGMEDSPLHF	TGTGCCATCAGTGAGGTGACAGGGATGGAGGATTCACCCCTCCACTTT
NA	NA	TRBJ1-3	TRBV28	CASSQRASRGNTIYF	TGTGCCAGCAGTCAGCGGGCGAGTCGTGGAAACACCATATATTTT
few	NA	TRBJ1-4	TRBV10-3	CAISVDRPNEKLFF	TGTGCCATCAGTGTTGACAGGCCTAATGAAAAACTGTTTTTT
few	TRBD2	TRBJ2-2	TRBV20-1	CSASPGLAGAGGELFF	TGCAGTGCTAGCCCCGGACTAGCGGGAGCTGGTGGGGAGCTGTTTTTT
few	TRBD1	TRBJ1-1	TRBV7-8	CASRRDRGQRNTEAFF	TGTGCCAGCAGACGTGACAGGGGGCAAAGGAACACTGAAGCTTTCTTT
few	TRBD1	TRBJ2-1	TRBV6-2/TRBV6-3	CASSRTGTPYNEQFF	TGTGCCAGCAGCAGGACAGGCACACCCTACAATGAGCAGTTCTTC
many	NA	TRBJ2-2	TRBV12-3/TRBV12-4	CASTTIGGNTGELFF	TGTGCCAGCACCACCATAGGGGGGAACACCGGGGAGCTGTTTTTT
few	TRBD1	TRBJ1-6	TRBV28	CASSFSGGPNSPLHF	TGTGCCAGCAGTTTCTCAGGGGGGCCCAATTCACCCCTCCACTTT
few	TRBD2	TRBJ2-2	TRBV19	CASRNIVGTSGSQTGELFF	TGTGCCAGTAGAAATATAGTAGGGACTAGCGGGAGTCAAACCGGGGAGCTGTTTTTT